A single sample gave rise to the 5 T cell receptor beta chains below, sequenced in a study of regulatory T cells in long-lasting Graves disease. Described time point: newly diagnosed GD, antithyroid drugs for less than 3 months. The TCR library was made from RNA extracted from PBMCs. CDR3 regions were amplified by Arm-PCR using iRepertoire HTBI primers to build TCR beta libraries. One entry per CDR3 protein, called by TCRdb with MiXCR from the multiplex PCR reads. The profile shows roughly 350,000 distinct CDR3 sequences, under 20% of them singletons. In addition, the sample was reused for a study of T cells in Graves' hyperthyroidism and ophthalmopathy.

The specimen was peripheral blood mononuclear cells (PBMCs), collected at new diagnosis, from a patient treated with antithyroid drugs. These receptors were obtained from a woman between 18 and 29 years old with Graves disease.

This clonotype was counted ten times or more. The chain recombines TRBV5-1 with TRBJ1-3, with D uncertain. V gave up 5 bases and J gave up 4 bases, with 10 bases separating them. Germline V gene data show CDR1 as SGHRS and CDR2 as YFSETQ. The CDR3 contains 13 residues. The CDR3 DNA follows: TGCGCCAGCAGGGGGATCGCGGGAAACACCATATATTTT. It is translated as CASRGIAGNTIYF. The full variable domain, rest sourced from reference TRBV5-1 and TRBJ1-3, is KAGVTQTPRYLIKTRGQQVTLSCSPISGHRSVSWYQQTPGQGLQFLFEYFSETQRNKGNFPGRFSGRQFSNSRSEMNVSTLELGDSALYLCASRGIAGNTIYFGEGSWLTVV.

CDR3 nucleotides: TGTGCCAGCAGCGTAGCCAGCGGGGTCTCCTACGAGCAGTACTTC. Protein product: CASSVASGVSYEQYF. This chain links TRBV9 with TRBJ2-7; 7 bases agree with TRBD2. Trimming at V came to 0 bases and at J to 0 bases, leaving 3 bases not matched to a gene. CDR1 is SGDLS, CDR2 YYNGEE, per germline. This CDR3 has 15 residues.

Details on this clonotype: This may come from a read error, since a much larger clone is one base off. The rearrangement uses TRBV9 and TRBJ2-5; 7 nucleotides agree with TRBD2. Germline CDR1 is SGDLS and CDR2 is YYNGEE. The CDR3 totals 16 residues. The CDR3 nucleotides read TGTGCCAGCAGCGTAGCCGGGACTACCGCACAAGAGACCCGGTACTTC. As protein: CASSVAGTTAQETRYF.

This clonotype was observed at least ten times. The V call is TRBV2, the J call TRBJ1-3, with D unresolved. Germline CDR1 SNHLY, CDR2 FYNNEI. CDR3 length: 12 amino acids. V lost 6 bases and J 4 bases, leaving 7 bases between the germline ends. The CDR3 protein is CASRPYGNTIYF. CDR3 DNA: TGTGCCAGCAGACCGTACGGAAACACCATATATTTT.

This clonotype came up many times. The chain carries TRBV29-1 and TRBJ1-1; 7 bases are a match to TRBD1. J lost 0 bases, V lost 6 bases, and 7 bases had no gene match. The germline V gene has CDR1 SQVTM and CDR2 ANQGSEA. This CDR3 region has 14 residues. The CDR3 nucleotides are TGCAGCGTGAAGGGGGCCCCCCTGAACACTGAAGCTTTCTTT. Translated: CSVKGAPLNTEAFF.